Listed here is a single TCR beta chain. The sample is drawn from a study of OX40 agonist ivuxolimab in advanced cancers. Sequencing used immunoSEQ multiplex PCR; TCRdb keeps in-frame clones, though not all of them. The table shows 60,000 to 65,000 clones, with around 80% occurring only once. V was pared by 1 base and J by 0 bases, with 9 bases between. Germline CDR1 is SGHVS and CDR2 is FQNEAQ. The CDR3 extends over 16 amino acids. Exclusion applied to patients with autoimmune disease history or systemic immunosuppression. Material: CD4+ or CD8+ T cells sorted from blood, obtained in a trial of the OX40 agonist ivuxolimab. The clonotype was recovered from an adult with an advanced solid tumor such as melanoma, head and neck, liver or kidney cancer. V is TRBV7-8 and J is TRBJ2-2; D is perhaps TRBD1 or TRBD2 (5 bases each). CDR3: CASSLVPGPNTGELFF. CDR3 nucleotide sequence: TGTGCCAGCAGCTTAGTCCCGGGGCCGAACACCGGGGAGCTGTTTTTT. The entire variable domain, with the rest obtained from reference TRBV7-8 and TRBJ2-2, is as follows: GAGVSQSPRYKVAKRGQDVALRCDPISGHVSLFWYQQALGQGPEFLTYFQNEAQLDKSGLPSDRFFAERPEGSVSTLKIQRTQQEDSAVYLCASSLVPGPNTGELFFGEGSRLTVL.